This T cell receptor (beta chain) stems from a study of blood T cell repertoires in COVID-19. The participants were between roughly 18 and 89 years old and came from 24 US areas. CDR3 length: 10 residues. The junction had 6 bases not matched to a gene; V was cut back by 9 bases and J by 14 bases. CDR1 MNHEY and CDR2 SMNVEV come from the germline V gene (reference sequence). Profiling relied on immunoSEQ multiplex PCR, and the TCRdb table lists in-frame clones only, not all of them. The data contain about 180,000 clones, over 70% of them singletons. The rearrangement joins TRBV27 to TRBJ2-1; 8 bases match TRBD1. This clonotype was obtained from a man between 60 and 70 years old who had been exposed to COVID-19. The sample comprised PBMCs or T cells enriched from blood (not recorded which). This chain's CDR3 is CASRQGREFF. CDR3 in DNA: TGTGCCAGTAGACAGGGGAGAGAGTTCTTC.